The 4 T cell receptor beta chains given below trace back to one sample, sequenced in a study of blood T cell repertoires in COVID-19. Libraries were prepared by immunoSEQ multiplex PCR; TCRdb keeps only in-frame clonotypes and omits some of them. The table lists approximately 300,000 clones, roughly 90% of them singletons. Specimen: PBMCs or T cells enriched from blood (not recorded which). These receptors all stem from a man aged 55 to 70 who had recovered from COVID-19.

This sequence joins TRBV10-3 and TRBJ2-1; 8 positions match TRBD2. The CDR3 consists of 15 residues. The germline CDR1 and CDR2 sequences are ENHRY and SYGVKD. V was clipped by 5 bases and J by 6 bases; unmatched bases: 9. DNA for the CDR3: TGTGCCATCAGTCGAGACGCCCGGGAGGGCAATGAGCAGTTCTTC. Protein: CAISRDAREGNEQFF.

This rearrangement joins TRBV14 to TRBJ2-7, with 13 bases lining up with TRBD2. The CDR3 covers 15 residues. Trimming at V came to 3 bases and at J to 7 bases, leaving 6 bases not matched to a gene. CDR1 and CDR2 (germline): SGHDN, FVKESK. The CDR3 DNA reads TGTGCCAGCAGCCAGAAGAGGGGACTAGCGGGGGAGCAGTACTTC. This encodes CASSQKRGLAGEQYF.

This clone was observed a single time. The V and J genes are TRBV5-4 and TRBJ2-1; TRBD1 is a possible D gene (6 bases). CDR3 size: 15 residues. Germline V lookup: CDR1 SGHNT, CDR2 YYREEE (reference sequence). Trimming left V 5 bases short and J 4 bases short, with 16 bases between. The CDR3 here is CASRQAGDPYNEQFF. The DNA for the CDR3 is TGTGCCAGCAGGCAGGCAGGGGACCCTTACAATGAGCAGTTCTTC.

This chain joins TRBV18 and TRBJ2-2; 8 nucleotides line up with TRBD1. This CDR3 is built from 15 residues. V lost 3 bases to trimming and J lost 0 bases; unmatched junction nucleotides: 0. Germline V gene data show CDR1 as KGHSH and CDR2 as LQKENI. The CDR3 bases are TGTGCCAGCTCACCGGGACAGGCGAACACCGGGGAGCTGTTTTTT. This translates into CASSPGQANTGELFF.